This T cell receptor beta chain came from a study of T cell responses to AZD1222 COVID-19 vaccine. At the level of the study: Both about-4-week and about-12-week second-dose recipients were combined.

This CDR3 comprises 15 residues. In germline, CDR1 is LNHDA, CDR2 SQIVND (reference sequence). V lost 5 bases and J lost 4, with 17 bases in between. The study, taken as a whole, reports: Repertoires in all cases were sampled only once the peak T cell response had passed. Nearly half of spike-specific TCRs reportedly go after variant regions that carry no mutations.

Profiling relied on immunoSEQ multiplex PCR, and the TCRdb table lists in-frame clones only, not all of them. The sample shows some 75,000 clones, over 75% of them seen only once. Remarks on this clone: Its antigen remains unidentified.

The chain joins TRBV19 to TRBJ2-5, with D tentatively TRBD2 (7 bases). This clonotype was obtained from an adult in good health. This specimen was peripheral blood, taken on day 0 of AZD1222 vaccination. The CDR3 DNA reads as TGTGCCAGTAGTGGGACGGGGGGCGGCCGAGAGACCCAGTACTTC. Encoded protein: CASSGTGGGRETQYF.